This entry features one T cell receptor beta chain sequence. Its target is not known. The data derive from a study of OX40 agonist ivuxolimab in advanced cancers. Overall study: From 23 to 79 years was the age range, with a mean of 60 years, and approximately 84% were male. The eligibility criteria allowed prior anti-PD-1, anti-PD-L1 or anti-CTLA-4 therapy, and 40% had some.

The germline CDR1 and CDR2 sequences are MNHEY and SVGAGI. The CDR3 loop spans 14 amino acids. With 4 bases removed from V and 2 bases from J, the gap between germline ends came to 10 bases. The protocol was immunoSEQ multiplex PCR, while the TCRdb copy is restricted to in-frame clones and leaves out a portion. The sample shows more than 45,000 clones, about 85% of them seen only once. Study-wide findings and caveats: More expanded clones were seen, on average, in CD8+ T cells than in CD4+.

Sequencing was performed on CD4+ or CD8+ T cells sorted from blood, taken in a trial of the OX40 agonist ivuxolimab. The V gene is TRBV6-5, the J gene TRBJ2-3; a weak D match, TRBD2 (6 bases). This receptor was taken from an adult with an advanced solid tumor such as melanoma, head and neck, liver or kidney cancer. The DNA of the CDR3 is TGTGCCAGCAGTTCCGGGACTTTCACAGATACGCAGTATTTT. Amino acids: CASSSGTFTDTQYF.